The 32 T cell receptor beta chains in this list originate from one sample, sequenced in a study of blood T cell repertoires in COVID-19. The data were produced by immunoSEQ multiplex PCR, yet TCRdb's version contains in-frame clones alone and is incomplete. The data contain roughly 80,000 clones, around 79% of them singletons. Input material: peripheral blood. Every receptor here comes from an elderly man with acute or convalescent COVID-19.

The chain carries TRBV2 and TRBJ1-1; no clear D gene. This CDR3 comprises 17 residues. The V gene lost 0 bases and the J gene lost 0 bases, with 14 bases spanning the gap. In germline, CDR1 is SNHLY, CDR2 FYNNEI. The DNA of the CDR3 is TGTGCCAGCAGTGAAGCCAAGGGCGGGATGATGAACACTGAAGCTTTCTTT. This gives the protein CASSEAKGGMMNTEAFF.

In this sample, this clone turned up once. The rearrangement uses TRBV18 and TRBJ1-1, with 10 bases that match TRBD1. Germline lookup yields CDR1 KGHSH and CDR2 LQKENI. The CDR3 contains 15 residues. V trimming: 3 bases; J trimming: 1 base; junction bases outside the gene matches: 2. The CDR3 here is CASSPGQGRNTEAFF. The CDR3 nucleotides are TGTGCCAGCTCACCGGGACAGGGGAGGAACACTGAAGCTTTCTTT.

The chain uses TRBV6-5 and TRBJ2-7; 7 nucleotides match TRBD2. Germline CDR1 reads MNHEY; CDR2 reads SVGAGI. The trim removed 2 bases at V and 1 base at J, leaving 5 bases unmatched. The CDR3 length is 15 residues. CDR3 in amino acids: CASSYRGDGSYEQYF. For the CDR3, the DNA is TGTGCCAGCAGTTACCGGGGGGATGGTTCCTACGAGCAGTACTTC.

CDR3 protein: CSVEGGRGSKETQYF. CDR3 sequence (DNA): TGCAGCGTTGAAGGTGGCAGGGGATCGAAGGAGACCCAGTACTTC. The chain employs TRBV29-1 and TRBJ2-5; TRBD1 might be the D (6 bases). Trimming left V 1 base short and J 5 bases short, with 17 bases between. The CDR3 consists of 15 residues. Germline assignment: CDR1 SQVTM and CDR2 ANQGSEA.

The chain carries TRBV5-1 and TRBJ1-2, with D unclear. V was shortened by 0 bases and J by 7 bases, with 19 bases between the two germline ends. Germline lookup yields CDR1 SGHRS and CDR2 YFSETQ. The CDR3 consists of 16 residues. CDR3 DNA: TGCGCCAGCAGCTTGGCCACCGGGGTAGGATCTTCTGGCTACACCTTC. Its translation is CASSLATGVGSSGYTF.

The V gene is TRBV5-6, the J gene TRBJ1-4, with a weak D call TRBD1 (6 bases). This CDR3 is 16 amino acids long. Germline loops: CDR1 SGHDT, CDR2 YYEEEE. Trimming left V 1 base short and J 8 bases short, with 18 bases between. The DNA of the CDR3 is TGTGCCAGCAGCTTGTCACCGACAGGCAATTCAGAAAAACTGTTTTTT. It is translated as CASSLSPTGNSEKLFF. The whole variable domain, filled in from reference TRBV5-6 and TRBJ1-4, reads DAGVTQSPTHLIKTRGQQVTLRCSPKSGHDTVSWYQQALGQGPQFIFQYYEEEERQRGNFPDRFSGHQFPNYSSELNVNALLLGDSALYLCASSLSPTGNSEKLFFGSGTQLSVL.

The chain uses TRBV19 and TRBJ1-5, with unresolved D. Trimming pared 1 base from V and 9 bases from J, leaving 16 bases between. The CDR3 totals 15 residues. Germline lookup yields CDR1 LNHDA and CDR2 SQIVND (reference sequence). The DNA for the CDR3 is TGTGCCAGTAGTATAGTGGTAGACGGGATCGGGCCCCAGCATTTT. Protein product: CASSIVVDGIGPQHF.

The V and J genes are TRBV5-6 and TRBJ2-1, with D possibly TRBD2 on 5 matching bases. The V gene lost 2 bases and the J gene lost 2 bases, with 11 bases spanning the gap. CDR3 length: 15 residues. Germline loops: CDR1 SGHDT, CDR2 YYEEEE. This CDR3 is CASSFPEAAYNEQFF. CDR3 nucleotides: TGTGCCAGCAGCTTCCCGGAGGCGGCCTACAATGAGCAGTTCTTC.

The chain uses TRBV11-2 and TRBJ1-1; 8 bases line up with TRBD1. This CDR3 has 14 residues. Germline CDR1 reads SGHAT; CDR2 reads FQNNGV. V lost 5 bases, J lost 7 bases, and 9 bases stayed unmatched. CDR3 loop: CASSPRSDRVEAFF. The CDR3 bases are TGTGCCAGCAGCCCCCGGTCGGACAGGGTTGAAGCTTTCTTT.

The chain links TRBV5-4 to TRBJ1-2; TRBD1 agrees at 7 bases. The CDR3 totals 17 residues. V gave up 0 bases and J gave up 2 bases; unmatched junction bases: 10. Germline V gives CDR1 SGHNT, CDR2 YYREEE (reference sequence). CDR3 protein: CASSLAEGTALNYGYTF. As DNA, the CDR3 is TGTGCCAGCAGCTTGGCTGAAGGGACAGCACTAAACTATGGCTACACCTTC.

V and J are TRBV11-3 and TRBJ1-5, with D possibly TRBD1 on 6 matching bases. The CDR3 runs to 15 residues. V was pared by 3 bases and J by 5 bases, with 14 bases between. Germline V lookup: CDR1 SGHNT, CDR2 YENEEA. The CDR3 region is CASSLDSAVDQPQHF. The DNA of the CDR3 is TGTGCCAGCAGCTTGGACAGTGCGGTGGATCAGCCCCAGCATTTT.

This clone has just a few counts. V usage is TRBV3-1 (or the pseudogene TRBV3-2) and J usage is TRBJ1-2, with 7 bases fitting TRBD1. Per the germline V gene, CDR1 is LGHDT and CDR2 is YNNKEL (reference sequence). The ends lost 0 bases at V and 7 bases at J; junction bases unmatched: 14. The CDR3 extends over 17 amino acids. CDR3 amino acids: CASSQDRGNRGSGGYTF. The CDR3 region has the DNA TGTGCCAGCAGCCAAGATCGAGGGAACAGGGGCTCGGGTGGCTACACCTTC.

The gene calls are TRBV18 and TRBJ2-1, with 9 bases fitting TRBD1. This CDR3 is built from 15 residues. V was clipped by 2 bases and J by 9 bases; unmatched bases: 8. Germline V lookup: CDR1 KGHSH, CDR2 LQKENI. The CDR3 loop reads CASSPFTGQGSEQFF. As DNA, the CDR3 is TGTGCCAGCTCACCATTTACGGGACAGGGCTCTGAGCAGTTCTTC.

This chain connects TRBV5-1 to TRBJ1-1; 10 positions match TRBD1. J lost 3 bases, V lost 4 bases, and 6 bases had no gene match. The CDR3 has 15 amino acids. The V gene's germline CDR1 is SGHRS and CDR2 YFSETQ. CDR3 region: CASSRGQGRDTEAFF. Here the CDR3 DNA reads TGCGCCAGCAGCCGGGGACAGGGGAGGGACACTGAAGCTTTCTTT.

The chain has TRBV25-1 and TRBJ2-7; tentative D call: TRBD2 (6 bases). The V and J ends lost 2 bases and 3 bases respectively, with 11 bases between them. The CDR3 covers 14 residues. The germline V gene has CDR1 MGHDK and CDR2 SYGVNS. The CDR3 region is CASSEPGLLYEQYF. For the CDR3, the DNA is TGTGCCAGCAGTGAACCGGGACTCCTCTACGAGCAGTACTTC.

CDR3 in DNA: TGTGCCAGCTCACCACCTTCCAGCTCCTACGAGCAGTACTTC. This encodes CASSPPSSSYEQYF. The chain joins TRBV18 to TRBJ2-7; no firm D call. The CDR3 consists of 14 residues. Trimming cost V 0 bases and J 0 bases, with 6 bases left between them. Germline V CDR1 and CDR2: KGHSH, LQKENI.

The rearrangement links TRBV24-1 to TRBJ2-5, with 13 positions matching TRBD2. V gave up 4 bases and J gave up 5 bases; unmatched junction bases: 6. Germline CDR1 is KGHDR and CDR2 is SFDVKD. This CDR3 comprises 16 residues. For the CDR3, the DNA is TGTGCCACCAGTGACAAAGGGACTAGCGGGGCGGAGACCCAGTACTTC. This gives the protein CATSDKGTSGAETQYF.

The genes are TRBV5-1 and TRBJ1-1, with 7 bases that match TRBD1. Germline CDR1 reads SGHRS; CDR2 reads YFSETQ. This CDR3 is 15 amino acids long. V was clipped by 2 bases and J by 1 base; unmatched bases: 5. CDR3 region: CASSLDGTENTEAFF. The DNA of the CDR3 is TGCGCCAGCAGCTTAGATGGGACAGAGAACACTGAAGCTTTCTTT.

This rearrangement joins TRBV5-1 to TRBJ2-1; a possible D gene is TRBD2 (5 bases). The CDR3 spans 14 residues. Germline lookup yields CDR1 SGHRS and CDR2 YFSETQ. Deletions cut 0 bases from V and 6 bases from J, with 10 bases between. The CDR3 region is CASSLGLAFNEQFF. The CDR3 DNA follows: TGCGCCAGCAGCTTGGGTCTAGCTTTCAATGAGCAGTTCTTC.

The chain couples TRBV25-1 to TRBJ1-5, with D hard to call. Germline values: CDR1 MGHDK, CDR2 SYGVNS. V gave up 1 base and J gave up 1 base, with 5 bases separating them. The CDR3 is 14 amino acids. For the CDR3, the DNA is TGTGCCAGCAGTGAATCAGGAAGCAATCAGCCCCAGCATTTT. Translation: CASSESGSNQPQHF.

This clone was observed a single time. The rearrangement uses TRBV11-3 and TRBJ2-1; 10 nucleotides agree with TRBD2. The germline gives CDR1 SGHNT, CDR2 YENEEA. J gave up 6 bases and V 2 bases, and 7 bases lay outside the gene matches. This CDR3 spans 16 amino acids. The CDR3 sequence: CASSLSPAGGRNEQFF. The CDR3 bases are TGTGCCAGCAGCTTAAGTCCAGCGGGGGGGCGCAATGAGCAGTTCTTC.

This sequence joins TRBV6-1 and TRBJ2-1; D gene ambiguous. The CDR3 is made up of 16 amino acids. V lost 2 bases and J lost 1, with 12 bases in between. Germline CDR1 is MNHNS and CDR2 is SASEGT. CDR3 nucleotide sequence: TGTGCCAGCAGTGAATATAAGACACCATCCTACAATGAGCAGTTCTTC. Its translation: CASSEYKTPSYNEQFF.

About this clone: At one of its ends the junction is not consistent with the germline gene, which may arise from a read error. This specimen includes other DNA sequences encoding the same CDR3. V is TRBV10-3 and J is TRBJ1-2, with D perhaps TRBD1 (6 bases). The V gene's germline CDR1 is ENHRY and CDR2 SYGVKD. The CDR3 has 12 residues. The CDR3 region is CAISLDSYGYTF. The CDR3 nucleotides are TGCGCCATCAGCTTGGACAGCTATGGCTACACCTTC.

The chain links TRBV9 to TRBJ2-5, with D possibly being TRBD2 (6 bases). Per the germline V gene, CDR1 is SGDLS and CDR2 is YYNGEE. The CDR3 totals 15 residues. The germline V and J ends were trimmed by 2 bases and 1 base, with 12 bases remaining between them. The CDR3 coding sequence is TGTGCCAGCAGCGTGTCCGGGAGCCCCCAAGAGACCCAGTACTTC. Translating gives CASSVSGSPQETQYF.

The V call is TRBV7-9, the J call TRBJ1-3, with D possibly being TRBD1 (5 bases). This CDR3 contains 14 residues. Germline CDR1 and CDR2: SEHNR and FQNEAQ (reference sequence). Trimming shortened V by 5 bases and J by 1 base, and 9 bases separated the two germline ends. The CDR3 sequence is CASSPRGSGNTIYF. CDR3 in DNA: TGTGCCAGCAGCCCCCGGGGGTCTGGAAACACCATATATTTT.

This rearrangement joins TRBV7-3 to TRBJ2-1; D possibly corresponds to TRBD2 (5 bases). The germline CDR1 and CDR2 sequences are SGHTA and FQGTGA. The CDR3 consists of 15 residues. V was clipped by 5 bases and J by 2 bases, with 13 bases between them. Written as DNA, the CDR3 is TGTGCCAGCAGCCACCCTGACGGGGCCTACAATGAGCAGTTCTTC. It yields the protein CASSHPDGAYNEQFF.

The chain joins TRBV2 to TRBJ1-5; the D gene is possibly TRBD1 (6 bases). The CDR3 spans 15 residues. Germline assignment: CDR1 SNHLY and CDR2 FYNNEI. V dropped 6 bases and J dropped 3 bases, with 15 bases sitting between them. The CDR3 DNA is TGTGCCAGCAGAGCAGGGACAACCTCCAATCAGCCCCAGCATTTT. Protein sequence: CASRAGTTSNQPQHF.

The chain is built from TRBV18 and TRBJ2-7; TRBD1 might be the D (6 bases). V dropped 3 bases and J dropped 5 bases, with 14 bases sitting between them. Germline CDR1 is KGHSH and CDR2 is LQKENI. The CDR3 runs 14 residues. The CDR3 sequence: CASSPGRGNDEQYF. The DNA for the CDR3 is TGTGCCAGCTCACCCGGCAGGGGCAACGACGAGCAGTACTTC.

This clone was seen a single time. The J gene is TRBJ2-5, the V gene TRBV18; D is unclear. V dropped 8 bases and J dropped 1 base, with 8 bases sitting between them. The CDR3 runs 12 residues. CDR1 is KGHSH and CDR2 is LQKENI in the germline V gene. CDR3 loop: CASNDIQETQYF. In nucleotides, the CDR3 is TGTGCCAGCAATGACATCCAAGAGACCCAGTACTTC.

The gene calls are TRBV4-2 and TRBJ2-5; 10 bases fit TRBD2. CDR3 length: 16 amino acids. Per germline, CDR1 LGHNA and CDR2 YNFKEQ. The junction had 11 bases not matched to a gene; V was cut back by 5 bases and J by 5 bases. CDR3 sequence (DNA): TGTGCCAGCAGCTCCAGAGCGGGGGGGCCCTTTGAGACCCAGTACTTC. Translation gives CASSSRAGGPFETQYF.

The genes are TRBV5-1 and TRBJ1-6, with TRBD1 matching over 9 bases. The CDR3 contains 14 residues. Per the germline V gene, CDR1 is SGHRS and CDR2 is YFSETQ. V gave up 4 bases and J gave up 10 bases; unmatched junction bases: 6. The CDR3 nucleotides read TGCGCCAGCAGCCTGGGGACAGGGCCCTCACCCCTCCACTTT. Protein product: CASSLGTGPSPLHF.

The chain joins TRBV27 to TRBJ1-1, with 9 bases that match TRBD1. CDR1 is MNHEY, CDR2 SMNVEV, per germline (reference sequence). After removal of 5 bases from V and 0 bases from J, the junction contained 4 bases not matched to a gene. This CDR3 contains 15 residues. The CDR3 sequence: CASSPRTGVNTEAFF. The CDR3 DNA sequence: TGTGCCAGCAGTCCAAGGACAGGGGTGAACACTGAAGCTTTCTTT.